This T cell receptor beta chain was found in a study of T cell responses to AZD1222 COVID-19 vaccine. Germline CDR1 and CDR2: SGHAT and FQNNGV. V shed 3 bases and J shed 8 bases, with 7 bases lying between them. This CDR3 region has 11 residues. Sequenced by immunoSEQ multiplex PCR; TCRdb stores in-frame clones only, minus some. The sample consists of more than 120,000 clones, roughly 86% of them appearing once. This sequence originates from an adult who received the AZD1222 COVID-19 vaccine. Sequencing was performed on peripheral blood, taken 28 days after the second AZD1222 dose. The V gene is TRBV11-2, the J gene TRBJ1-2; no definite D call. CDR3 nucleotides: TGTGCCAGCAGCTTCCTTGGGGGCTACACCTTC. As protein: CASSFLGGYTF.